The 19 T cell receptor beta chains in this list originate from one sample, sequenced in a study of blood T cell repertoires in COVID-19. TCRdb keeps only in-frame clones here, not all; method: immunoSEQ multiplex PCR. The profile shows more than 300,000 clones, 70% to 90% of them singletons. Sequencing input: peripheral blood. The receptors come from a woman aged 25-40 years with COVID-19, enrolled during active disease.

This CDR3 is CATSDLRGGAGDTQYF. CDR3 nucleotides: TGTGCCACCAGTGATTTGCGCGGGGGGGCCGGTGATACGCAGTATTTT. The chain uses TRBV24-1 and TRBJ2-3; 9 positions match TRBD2. V lost 0 bases and J lost 6; bases outside the gene matches: 6. Germline CDR1 and CDR2: KGHDR and SFDVKD. The CDR3 consists of 16 residues.

V gene TRBV6-1 combines with J gene TRBJ1-2; D might be TRBD1 (5 bases). This CDR3 is built from 16 residues. V was cut by 1 base and J by 6 bases, with 18 bases left in between. Germline assignment: CDR1 MNHNS and CDR2 SASEGT. This chain's CDR3 is CASSEGGRLGPNGYTF. The CDR3 DNA sequence: TGTGCCAGCAGTGAAGGAGGTCGTTTGGGGCCTAATGGCTACACCTTC.

The chain combines TRBV5-4 with TRBJ1-6, with a possible D match to TRBD1 (6 bases). CDR1 and CDR2 from the germline V gene are SGHNT and YYREEE (reference sequence). Trimming shortened V by 1 base and J by 0 bases, and 8 bases separated the two germline ends. The CDR3 contains 16 residues. The chain's CDR3 is CASSLTGSSYNSPLHF. CDR3 DNA sequence: TGTGCCAGCAGCTTGACAGGGAGCTCCTATAATTCACCCCTCCACTTT.

The chain links TRBV4-1 to TRBJ1-4; tentatively, D is TRBD1 (6 bases). The CDR3 length is 13 residues. The germline V gene has CDR1 MGHRA and CDR2 YSYEKL. V was shortened by 1 base and J by 8 bases, with 8 bases between the two germline ends. CDR3 DNA: TGCGCCAGCAGCCAAGTAACAGGGGAAAAACTGTTTTTT. It yields the protein CASSQVTGEKLFF.

The chain joins TRBV6-5 to TRBJ2-7; D is possibly TRBD2 (7 bases). The CDR3 extends over 15 amino acids. With 6 bases removed from V and 0 bases from J, the gap between germline ends came to 15 bases. CDR1 and CDR2 from the germline V gene are MNHEY and SVGAGI. The DNA for the CDR3 is TGTGCCAGCAGCTCCGGGGGGCCCGGCTCCTACGAGCAGTACTTC. This sequence encodes CASSSGGPGSYEQYF.

This CDR3 is CASSQDRLRDRRSPLHF. CDR3 nucleotide sequence: TGCGCCAGCAGCCAAGATCGCTTGCGGGACAGGCGGTCACCCCTCCACTTT. V is TRBV4-1 and J is TRBJ1-6; 8 nucleotides match TRBD1. CDR1 and CDR2 (germline): MGHRA, YSYEKL. The CDR3 length is 17 residues. The V and J ends lost 0 bases and 10 bases, in that order; junction bases with no gene match: 11.

The chain recombines TRBV29-1 with TRBJ1-2; D gene unclear. The CDR3 sequence is 10 residues long. Deletions cut 6 bases from V and 1 base from J, with 3 bases between. Germline V gene lookup returns CDR1 SQVTM and CDR2 ANQGSEA. The CDR3 region has the DNA TGCAGCGTCTGTAACTATGGCTACACCTTC. Residues: CSVCNYGYTF. The complete variable domain, with remaining parts taken from reference TRBV29-1 and TRBJ1-2, reads SAVISQKPSRDICQRGTSLTIQCQVDSQVTMMFWYRQQPGQSLTLIATANQGSEATYESGFVIDKFPISRPNLTFSTLTVSNMSPEDSSIYLCSVCNYGYTFGSGTRLTVV.

The rearrangement uses TRBV9 and TRBJ2-5; weak D call: TRBD1 (5 bases). V lost 0 bases, J lost 3 bases, and 9 bases lay in between. This CDR3 has 14 residues. Germline CDR1 reads SGDLS; CDR2 reads YYNGEE. The CDR3 DNA sequence: TGTGCCAGCAGCGTAGGAGACAGCGAAGAGACCCAGTACTTC. Translated: CASSVGDSEETQYF. The full variable domain, its missing parts supplied by reference TRBV9 and TRBJ2-5, is DSGVTQTPKHLITATGQRVTLRCSPRSGDLSVYWYQQSLDQGLQFLIQYYNGEERAKGNILERFSAQQFPDLHSELNLSSLELGDSALYFCASSVGDSEETQYFGPGTRLLVL.

This chain's CDR3 is CASSPAYDRGFAGELFF. The CDR3 nucleotides are TGTGCCAGCAGTCCCGCGTACGACAGGGGATTCGCCGGGGAGCTGTTTTTT. The chain couples TRBV28 to TRBJ2-2; 8 nucleotides match TRBD1. The CDR3 runs to 17 residues. After removal of 5 bases from V and 6 bases from J, the junction contained 14 bases not matched to a gene. Germline V gene sequence: CDR1 MDHEN, CDR2 SYDVKM.

The chain uses TRBV4-2 and TRBJ2-3; TRBD2 matches at 13 bases. The germline gives CDR1 LGHNA, CDR2 YNFKEQ. This CDR3 is 19 amino acids long. J lost 0 bases, V lost 1 base, and 7 bases had no gene match. The CDR3 nucleotides read TGTGCCAGCAGCCAAGGACTAGCGGGGGGCGCAACTAGCACAGATACGCAGTATTTT. Protein: CASSQGLAGGATSTDTQYF.

The chain combines TRBV5-1 with TRBJ2-3, with 13 bases that match TRBD2. V lost 4 bases, J lost 7 bases, and 9 bases stayed unmatched. The V gene's germline CDR1 is SGHRS and CDR2 YFSETQ. CDR3 length: 16 residues. The CDR3 spells CASSEAVLAGGNTQYF. In DNA, the CDR3 is TGCGCCAGCAGCGAAGCTGTACTAGCGGGGGGGAATACGCAGTATTTT.

The genes are TRBV7-9 and TRBJ1-5; tentative D call: TRBD1 (6 bases). Trimming took off 1 base at V and 6 bases at J, with 10 bases between the two ends. The germline gives CDR1 SEHNR, CDR2 FQNEAQ (reference sequence). There are 14 residues in the CDR3. CDR3 sequence: CASSLGQGPQPQHF. The CDR3 coding sequence is TGTGCCAGCAGCTTAGGGCAGGGGCCTCAGCCCCAGCATTTT.

The gene calls are TRBV5-1 and TRBJ1-2; 8 bases match TRBD1. The CDR3 loop spans 14 amino acids. The V segment lost 4 bases and the J segment 5 bases; nucleotides outside the gene matches: 7. Germline values: CDR1 SGHRS, CDR2 YFSETQ. CDR3: CASSLPTGGYGYTF. The CDR3, as DNA: TGCGCCAGCAGCCTTCCCACAGGGGGGTATGGCTACACCTTC.

The chain carries TRBV5-8 and TRBJ1-3; 7 bases align to TRBD1. V trimming: 0 bases; J trimming: 4 bases; junction bases outside the gene matches: 13. This CDR3 is 18 amino acids long. Germline CDR1 and CDR2: SGHTS and YDEGEE. The CDR3 DNA sequence: TGTGCCAGCAGCTTGGATAGGGGGCACACTCTGGGAGGAAACACCATATATTTT. Translating it yields CASSLDRGHTLGGNTIYF.

The genes are TRBV29-1 and TRBJ2-3; D is perhaps TRBD2 (6 bases). Trimming took off 5 bases at V and 4 bases at J, with 13 bases between the two ends. CDR1 SQVTM and CDR2 ANQGSEA come from the germline V gene. There are 13 residues in the CDR3. The CDR3 reads CSVLEWGADTQYF. The CDR3 nucleotides read TGCAGCGTTCTTGAGTGGGGGGCAGATACGCAGTATTTT.

The chain joins TRBV2 to TRBJ1-4; 8 bases are shared with TRBD1. Germline CDR1 reads SNHLY; CDR2 reads FYNNEI. The CDR3 runs 15 residues. V shed 6 bases, J shed 5 bases, and the junction held 8 bases outside the gene matches. The CDR3 is CASRTDRGRNEKLFF. CDR3 DNA sequence: TGTGCCAGCAGGACCGACAGGGGTAGAAATGAAAAACTGTTTTTT.

This clone was detected only a few times. J is TRBJ1-1 and V is TRBV4-1, with 7 nucleotides matching TRBD1. The CDR3 runs to 12 residues. Germline CDR1 reads MGHRA; CDR2 reads YSYEKL. Unmatched junction bases numbered 1, after V lost 8 bases and J lost 1 base. The CDR3 loop reads CASGTANTEAFF. The CDR3 DNA is TGCGCCAGCGGGACAGCGAACACTGAAGCTTTCTTT.

This sequence joins TRBV5-4 and TRBJ1-2, with D perhaps matching TRBD1 (6 bases). V lost 4 bases, J lost 0 bases, and 16 bases lay in between. From germline, CDR1 is SGHNT and CDR2 YYREEE (reference sequence). This CDR3 has 16 amino acids. This CDR3 reads CASSPQQGLANYGYTF. The CDR3 DNA reads TGTGCCAGCAGCCCGCAACAGGGCCTAGCTAACTATGGCTACACCTTC.

The J gene is TRBJ2-7, the V gene TRBV2; 8 bases fit TRBD1. The germline V gene encodes CDR1 SNHLY and CDR2 FYNNEI. V was pared by 6 bases and J by 3 bases, with 10 bases of the junction left unmatched. The CDR3 contains 15 residues. In nucleotides, the CDR3 is TGTGCCAGCAGGACGGACAGGGTTCCACTCTACGAGCAGTACTTC. As protein: CASRTDRVPLYEQYF.